What follows is one T cell receptor (beta chain) and its context. Recruits, aged 18 to 89 years, lived in around 24 US areas. Exposed volunteers were people who met a COVID-19 case within 2 weeks before study entry. These data are taken from a study of blood T cell repertoires in COVID-19. At the level of the study: T cells, B-cell-depleted T cells, or PBMCs supplied cDNA or gDNA.

In the authors' workflow: How many nucleated cells were present was estimated from reference gene primer amplification. TCRdb keeps only in-frame clones here, not all; method: immunoSEQ multiplex PCR. For V, J and clone size, that table is used; D and trimming come from the DNA. Among 320,000 or so clones listed, 75% to 90% were seen once. Germline V gene data show CDR1 as GTSNPN and CDR2 as SVGIG (reference sequence). This CDR3 spans 13 amino acids. Trimming took 2 bases from V and 3 from J, leaving 8 bases between them. The sequenced material came from PBMCs or T cells enriched from blood (not recorded which). The source is a woman in her twenties or thirties who had been exposed to COVID-19. The V call is TRBV30, the J call TRBJ1-5; D is unresolved. The CDR3 region is CAWSTGDNQPQHF. The CDR3 coding sequence is TGTGCCTGGAGTACCGGGGACAATCAGCCCCAGCATTTT.